What follows are 22 T cell receptor beta chains derived from one specimen sequenced in a study of T cell responses to AZD1222 COVID-19 vaccine (dated by TCRdb to about 2021). The library was generated by the immunoSEQ multiplex PCR assay. TCRdb stores this immuneACCESS table with in-frame sequences only. Part of the clones is absent; in the studies checked, under half of the shortfall reflects unresolved V genes, and no reason is known for the rest. This sample has around 120,000 clones in its table, and 92% of those were observed once. Clones ranked in the top ten supply 1.1% of the sample. The intended sense of this specimen's time point label: baseline before first vaccination. The specimen was peripheral blood, collected on day 0 of AZD1222 vaccination. The receptors derive from an adult in good health.

The CDR3 DNA reads TGTGCCAGCTGCGAGATAGCAATGAACACTGAAGCTTTCTTT. It specifies CASCEIAMNTEAFF. V and J are TRBV11-2 and TRBJ1-1; D unclear. The V gene lost 8 bases and the J gene lost 0 bases, with 13 bases spanning the gap. Germline CDR1 is SGHAT and CDR2 is FQNNGV. CDR3 size: 14 residues.

V usage is TRBV5-6 and J usage is TRBJ2-6, with D uncertain. V was trimmed by 4 bases and J by 0 bases, leaving 17 bases between them. Germline V lookup: CDR1 SGHDT, CDR2 YYEEEE. The CDR3 loop spans 18 amino acids. This chain's CDR3 is CASSSTGRYSSGANVLTF. The DNA of the CDR3 is TGTGCCAGCAGCAGTACCGGGCGGTATAGCTCTGGGGCCAACGTCCTGACTTTC.

This chain uses TRBV28 with TRBJ2-7; tentative D call: TRBD1 (6 bases). The germline V gene encodes CDR1 MDHEN and CDR2 SYDVKM. V was trimmed by 4 bases and J by 2 bases, leaving 9 bases between them. The CDR3 is 13 amino acids. This chain's CDR3 is CASSSGQPYEQYF. The CDR3 DNA reads TGTGCCAGCAGTTCCGGACAGCCCTACGAGCAGTACTTC.

The V gene is TRBV30, the J gene TRBJ2-7; unclear D gene. Trimming cost V 7 bases and J 4 bases, with 17 bases left between them. Germline assignment: CDR1 GTSNPN and CDR2 SVGIG (reference sequence). The CDR3 runs to 13 residues. The CDR3 loop reads CASSPGPGYEQYF. Here the CDR3 DNA reads TGTGCCTCCAGCCCTGGCCCCGGGTACGAGCAGTACTTC.

This rearrangement joins TRBV5-5 to TRBJ2-3; the D gene could be TRBD1 or TRBD2 (6 bases each). CDR3 size: 15 residues. CDR1 SGHKS and CDR2 YYEKEE come from the germline V gene (reference sequence). V lost 1 base, J lost 5 bases, and 14 bases lay in between. The CDR3 here is CASSLQAGGVDTQYF. DNA of the CDR3: TGTGCCAGCAGCTTGCAGGCCGGGGGCGTAGATACGCAGTATTTT.

V gene TRBV5-1 combines with J gene TRBJ2-7, with D hard to call. Looked up from germline, CDR1 is SGHRS and CDR2 is YFSETQ. Deletions cut 0 bases from V and 2 bases from J, with 9 bases between. The CDR3 totals 14 residues. The chain's CDR3 is CASSLDGPTYEQYF. CDR3 nucleotide sequence: TGCGCCAGCAGCTTGGACGGACCAACCTACGAGCAGTACTTC.

J is TRBJ1-3 and V is TRBV5-1, with 7 bases lining up with TRBD1. The junction had 6 bases not matched to a gene; V was cut back by 4 bases and J by 8 bases. The CDR3 contains 13 residues. The germline gives CDR1 SGHRS, CDR2 YFSETQ. This chain's CDR3 is CASSPQGSDTIYF. CDR3 in DNA: TGCGCCAGCAGCCCACAGGGGAGCGACACCATATATTTT.

V and J are TRBV15 and TRBJ2-7; 8 positions agree with TRBD1. V shed 0 bases, J shed 2 bases, and the junction held 3 bases outside the gene matches. The CDR3 has 15 amino acids. Germline values: CDR1 LNHNV, CDR2 YYDKDF (reference sequence). The CDR3 protein is CATSRDTGGPYEQYF. The DNA for the CDR3 is TGTGCCACCAGCAGAGACACAGGGGGACCCTACGAGCAGTACTTC.

The V and J genes are TRBV19 and TRBJ2-1, with a possible D match to TRBD2 (6 bases). The CDR3 extends over 12 amino acids. V shed 8 bases and J shed 4 bases, with 9 bases lying between them. CDR1 and CDR2 from the germline V gene are LNHDA and SQIVND (reference sequence). CDR3 in amino acids: CASWGEYNEQFF. As DNA, the CDR3 is TGTGCCAGTTGGGGGGAATACAATGAGCAGTTCTTC.

The V gene is TRBV7-9, the J gene TRBJ1-3, with TRBD1 as a possible D gene (6 bases). The germline gives CDR1 SEHNR, CDR2 FQNEAQ (reference sequence). V lost 0 bases, J lost 0 bases, and 12 bases lay in between. CDR3 length: 17 amino acids. DNA for the CDR3: TGTGCCAGCAGCTTAGCCCCGGGACACTTCTCTGGAAACACCATATATTTT. Amino acids: CASSLAPGHFSGNTIYF.

V and J are TRBV3-1 (or the pseudogene TRBV3-2) and TRBJ1-1, with D unclear. Germline V lookup: CDR1 LGHDT, CDR2 YNNKEL (reference sequence). The CDR3 totals 15 residues. Trimming took 2 bases from V and 5 from J, leaving 15 bases between them. The CDR3 DNA follows: TGTGCCAGCAGCCAACGCCAGGACGGCGGGACTGAAGCTTTCTTT. The encoded protein is CASSQRQDGGTEAFF.

This chain connects TRBV12-5 to TRBJ2-5, with D hard to call. V was shortened by 1 base and J by 2 bases, with 5 bases between the two germline ends. The CDR3 consists of 13 residues. The germline V gene has CDR1 LGHNT and CDR2 FRNRAP. The CDR3 loop reads CASGLAPQETQYF. The CDR3 DNA reads TGTGCTAGTGGTTTGGCGCCACAAGAGACCCAGTACTTC.

The chain employs TRBV7-3 and TRBJ2-7; 11 bases are shared with TRBD1. Trimming removed 5 bases from V and 6 bases from J; junction bases left unmatched: 6. Germline V lookup: CDR1 SGHTA, CDR2 FQGTGA. This CDR3 contains 14 residues. In DNA, the CDR3 is TGTGCCAGCAGCCCCGGGACAGGGGGGCGCGAGCAGTACTTC. Protein: CASSPGTGGREQYF. Full variable domain (remainder filled in from reference TRBV7-3 and TRBJ2-7): GAGVSQTPSNKVTEKGKYVELRCDPISGHTALYWYRQSLGQGPEFLIYFQGTGAADDSGLPNDRFFAVRPEGSVSTLKIQRTERGDSAVYLCASSPGTGGREQYFGPGTRLTVT.

The chain carries TRBV10-3 and TRBJ1-2, with D perhaps TRBD1 (5 bases). There are 12 residues in the CDR3. Germline V gene lookup returns CDR1 ENHRY and CDR2 SYGVKD. V lost 4 bases, J lost 4 bases, and 7 bases lay in between. The CDR3 coding sequence is TGTGCCATCAGTGCAGGGACCTATGGCTACACCTTC. Translation gives CAISAGTYGYTF.

The J gene is TRBJ1-5, the V gene TRBV27; 11 nucleotides agree with TRBD1. The CDR3 covers 17 residues. The trim removed 6 bases at V and 5 bases at J, leaving 12 bases unmatched. The germline V gene encodes CDR1 MNHEY and CDR2 SMNVEV (reference sequence). This CDR3 is CASSRAHGQGAYQPQHF. CDR3 DNA: TGTGCCAGCAGCCGTGCCCATGGACAGGGGGCGTATCAGCCCCAGCATTTT.

The chain uses TRBV2 and TRBJ2-3, with D perhaps matching TRBD2 (6 bases). V was clipped by 2 bases and J by 2 bases, with 11 bases between them. Looked up from germline, CDR1 is SNHLY and CDR2 is FYNNEI. The CDR3 runs 15 residues. The CDR3 reads CASSEWGLSTDTQYF. The DNA of the CDR3 is TGTGCCAGCAGTGAATGGGGACTTTCCACAGATACGCAGTATTTT.

The rearrangement links TRBV11-2 to TRBJ1-4; perhaps TRBD1 as D (5 bases). This CDR3 contains 15 residues. From germline, CDR1 is SGHAT and CDR2 FQNNGV. The V end was cut by 1 base, the J end by 7 bases, with 13 bases between. The CDR3 DNA reads as TGTGCCAGCAGCTTAGGGGAGGGGAATCGTGAAAAACTGTTTTTT. It is translated as CASSLGEGNREKLFF.

The genes are TRBV7-6 and TRBJ2-3; D remains unclear. Germline-derived CDR1 and CDR2 are SGHVS and FNYEAQ. The ends were cut back, 3 bases at V and 2 bases at J, with 9 bases in the middle. The CDR3 contains 14 residues. The CDR3 sequence: CASSFTPYTDTQYF. CDR3 coding DNA: TGTGCCAGCAGCTTCACTCCCTACACAGATACGCAGTATTTT.

V and J are TRBV30 and TRBJ2-5, with 7 bases aligning to TRBD2. Germline V gene lookup returns CDR1 GTSNPN and CDR2 SVGIG (reference sequence). V trimming: 4 bases; J trimming: 5 bases; junction bases outside the gene matches: 4. CDR3 length: 12 residues. The CDR3 DNA follows: TGTGCCTGGAAACGGGGAGGGGAGACCCAGTACTTC. It specifies CAWKRGGETQYF. The full variable domain, completed using reference TRBV30 and TRBJ2-5, is SQTIHQWPATLVQPVGSPLSLECTVEGTSNPNLYWYRQAAGRGLQLLFYSVGIGQISSEVPQNLSASRPQDRQFILSSKKLLLSDSGFYLCAWKRGGETQYFGPGTRLLVL.

This sequence joins TRBV12-5 and TRBJ1-1; tentatively, D is TRBD1 (6 bases). Germline CDR1 LGHNT, CDR2 FRNRAP. Trimming removed 1 base from V and 1 base from J, with 7 bases in between. This CDR3 is built from 14 residues. The CDR3, as DNA: TGTGCTAGTGGTTTGGAGACAGGGAACACTGAAGCTTTCTTT. Residues: CASGLETGNTEAFF.

The chain uses TRBV2 and TRBJ1-5, with no clear D. Germline V lookup: CDR1 SNHLY, CDR2 FYNNEI. The V end lost 4 bases, the J end lost 7 bases, and 17 bases lay between the germline ends. The CDR3 runs 15 residues. The DNA for the CDR3 is TGTGCCAGCAGTGCCGAACAGTCATTCGGCCAGCCCCAGCATTTT. Amino acid sequence: CASSAEQSFGQPQHF.

As for this clone: This specimen includes other DNA sequences encoding the same CDR3. The chain has TRBV7-9 and TRBJ1-1, with no clear D. The V end lost 1 base, the J end lost 0 bases, and 3 bases lay between the germline ends. Germline loops: CDR1 SEHNR, CDR2 FQNEAQ (reference sequence). The CDR3 has 13 amino acids. CDR3 region: CASSLDMNTEAFF. CDR3 DNA: TGTGCCAGCAGCTTAGACATGAACACTGAAGCTTTCTTT.